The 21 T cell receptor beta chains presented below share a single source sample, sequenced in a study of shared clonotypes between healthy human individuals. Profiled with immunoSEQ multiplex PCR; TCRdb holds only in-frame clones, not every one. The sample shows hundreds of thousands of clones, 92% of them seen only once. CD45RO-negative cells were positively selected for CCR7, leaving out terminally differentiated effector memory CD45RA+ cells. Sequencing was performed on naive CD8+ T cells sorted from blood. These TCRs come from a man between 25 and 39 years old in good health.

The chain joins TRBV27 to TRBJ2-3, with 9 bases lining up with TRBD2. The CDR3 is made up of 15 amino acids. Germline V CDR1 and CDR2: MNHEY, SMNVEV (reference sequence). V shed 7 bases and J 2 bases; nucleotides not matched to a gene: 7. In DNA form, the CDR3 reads TGTGCCAGCACCAGGACTAGCGTTCCCACAGATACGCAGTATTTT. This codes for CASTRTSVPTDTQYF.

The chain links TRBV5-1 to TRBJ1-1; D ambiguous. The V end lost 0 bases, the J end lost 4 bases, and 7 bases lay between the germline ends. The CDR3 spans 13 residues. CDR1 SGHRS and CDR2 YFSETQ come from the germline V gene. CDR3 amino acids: CASSLESPTEAFF. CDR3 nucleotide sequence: TGCGCCAGCAGCTTGGAGAGTCCCACTGAAGCTTTCTTT.

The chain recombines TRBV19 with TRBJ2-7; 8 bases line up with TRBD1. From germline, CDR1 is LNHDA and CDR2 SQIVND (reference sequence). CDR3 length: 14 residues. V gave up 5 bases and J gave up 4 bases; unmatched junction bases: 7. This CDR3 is CASSHGQGVYEQYF. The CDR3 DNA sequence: TGTGCCAGTAGTCACGGACAGGGAGTTTACGAGCAGTACTTC.

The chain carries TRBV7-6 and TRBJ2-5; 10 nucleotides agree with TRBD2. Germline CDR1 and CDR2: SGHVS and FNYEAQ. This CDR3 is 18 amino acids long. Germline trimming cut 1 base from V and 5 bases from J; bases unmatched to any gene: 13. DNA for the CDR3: TGTGCCAGCAGCTTAGAGCGAAGCGCTAGCGGGAGCTGGGAGACCCAGTACTTC. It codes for CASSLERSASGSWETQYF.

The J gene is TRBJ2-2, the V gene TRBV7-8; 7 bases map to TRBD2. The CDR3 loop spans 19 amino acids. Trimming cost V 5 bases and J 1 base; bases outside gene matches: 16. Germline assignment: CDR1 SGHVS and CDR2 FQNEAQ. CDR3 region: CASSPLPPGGALNTGELFF. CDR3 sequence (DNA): TGTGCCAGCAGCCCCCTCCCGCCGGGGGGAGCCTTGAACACCGGGGAGCTGTTTTTT.

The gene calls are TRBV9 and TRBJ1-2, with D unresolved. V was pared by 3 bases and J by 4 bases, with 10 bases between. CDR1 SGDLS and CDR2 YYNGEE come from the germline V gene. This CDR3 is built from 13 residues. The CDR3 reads CASSGGSGYGYTF. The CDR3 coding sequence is TGTGCCAGCAGCGGAGGATCAGGCTATGGCTACACCTTC.

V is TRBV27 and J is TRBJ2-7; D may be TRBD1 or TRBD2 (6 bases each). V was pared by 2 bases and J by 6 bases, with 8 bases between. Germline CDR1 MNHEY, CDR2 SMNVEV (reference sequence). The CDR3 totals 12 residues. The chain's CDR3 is CASSLGGGEQYF. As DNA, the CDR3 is TGTGCCAGCAGTTTAGGAGGGGGCGAGCAGTACTTC.

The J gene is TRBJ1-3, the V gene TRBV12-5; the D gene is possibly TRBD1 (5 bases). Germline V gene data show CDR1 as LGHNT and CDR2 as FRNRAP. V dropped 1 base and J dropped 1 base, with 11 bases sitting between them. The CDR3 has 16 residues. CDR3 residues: CASGLGKGWSGNTIYF. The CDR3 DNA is TGTGCTAGTGGTTTGGGTAAGGGGTGGTCTGGAAACACCATATATTTT. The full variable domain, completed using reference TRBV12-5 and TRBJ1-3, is DARVTQTPRHKVTEMGQEVTMRCQPILGHNTVFWYRQTMMQGLELLAYFRNRAPLDDSGMPKDRFSAEMPDATLATLKIQPSEPRDSAVYFCASGLGKGWSGNTIYFGEGSWLTVV.

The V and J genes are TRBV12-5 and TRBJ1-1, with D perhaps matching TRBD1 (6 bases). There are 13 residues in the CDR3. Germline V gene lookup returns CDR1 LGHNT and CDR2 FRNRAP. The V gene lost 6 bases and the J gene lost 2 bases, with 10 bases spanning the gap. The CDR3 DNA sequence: TGTGCTAGTGGCGTGGGGGGCAACACTGAAGCTTTCTTT. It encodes CASGVGGNTEAFF.

CDR3 sequence: CASSLGVEVRVSETQYF. Here the CDR3 DNA reads TGTGCCAGCAGCTTAGGGGTGGAGGTCAGGGTGTCAGAGACCCAGTACTTC. The rearrangement joins TRBV7-8 to TRBJ2-5; D may match TRBD1 or TRBD2 (5 bases each). Trimming took 1 base from V and 4 from J, leaving 19 bases between them. Germline CDR1 SGHVS, CDR2 FQNEAQ. This CDR3 spans 17 amino acids.

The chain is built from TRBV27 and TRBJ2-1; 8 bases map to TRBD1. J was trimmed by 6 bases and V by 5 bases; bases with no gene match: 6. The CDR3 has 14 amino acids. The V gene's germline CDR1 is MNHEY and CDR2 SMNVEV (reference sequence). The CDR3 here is CASSPTTGGNEQFF. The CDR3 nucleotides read TGTGCCAGCAGTCCCACTACAGGGGGCAATGAGCAGTTCTTC.

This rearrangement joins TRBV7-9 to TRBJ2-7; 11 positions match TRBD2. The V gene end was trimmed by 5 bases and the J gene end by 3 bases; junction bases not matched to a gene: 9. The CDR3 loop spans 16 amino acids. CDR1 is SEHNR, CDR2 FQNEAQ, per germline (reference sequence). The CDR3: CASSPSSGRADYEQYF. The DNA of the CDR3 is TGTGCCAGCAGCCCAAGTAGCGGGAGGGCCGACTACGAGCAGTACTTC.

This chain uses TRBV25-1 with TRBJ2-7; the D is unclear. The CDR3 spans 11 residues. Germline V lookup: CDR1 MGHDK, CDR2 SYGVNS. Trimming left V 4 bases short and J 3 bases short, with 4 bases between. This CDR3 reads CASSAHYEQYF. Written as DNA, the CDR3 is TGTGCCAGCAGTGCCCACTACGAGCAGTACTTC.

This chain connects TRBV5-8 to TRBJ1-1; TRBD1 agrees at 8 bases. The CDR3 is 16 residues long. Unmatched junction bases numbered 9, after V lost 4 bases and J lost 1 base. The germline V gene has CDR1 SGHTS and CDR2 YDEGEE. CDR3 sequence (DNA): TGTGCCAGCAGCCTACTACGGACAGGGTGGAACACTGAAGCTTTCTTT. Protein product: CASSLLRTGWNTEAFF.

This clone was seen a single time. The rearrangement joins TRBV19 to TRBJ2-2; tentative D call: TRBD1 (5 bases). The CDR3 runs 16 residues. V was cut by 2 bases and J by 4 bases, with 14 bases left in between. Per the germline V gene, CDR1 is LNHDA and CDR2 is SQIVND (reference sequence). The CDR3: CASSIKDIQFTGELFF. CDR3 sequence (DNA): TGTGCCAGTAGTATAAAGGACATTCAGTTCACCGGGGAGCTGTTTTTT.

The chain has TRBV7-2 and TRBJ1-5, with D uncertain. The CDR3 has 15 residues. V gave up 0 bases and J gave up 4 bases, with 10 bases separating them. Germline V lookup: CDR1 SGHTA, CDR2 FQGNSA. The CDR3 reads CASSLAQLGNQPQHF. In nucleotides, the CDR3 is TGTGCCAGCAGCTTAGCGCAACTGGGGAATCAGCCCCAGCATTTT.

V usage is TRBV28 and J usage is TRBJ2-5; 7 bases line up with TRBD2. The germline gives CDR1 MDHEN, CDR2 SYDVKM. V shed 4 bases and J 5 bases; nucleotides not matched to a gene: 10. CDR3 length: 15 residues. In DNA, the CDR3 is TGTGCCAGCAGTTACCGCGGGCGGGAGTTGGAGACCCAGTACTTC. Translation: CASSYRGRELETQYF.

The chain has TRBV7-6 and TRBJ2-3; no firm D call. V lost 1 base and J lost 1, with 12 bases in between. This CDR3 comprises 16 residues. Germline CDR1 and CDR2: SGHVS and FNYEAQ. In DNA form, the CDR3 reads TGTGCCAGCAGCTTAGAAGCTAAAAGGGGCACAGATACGCAGTATTTT. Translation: CASSLEAKRGTDTQYF.

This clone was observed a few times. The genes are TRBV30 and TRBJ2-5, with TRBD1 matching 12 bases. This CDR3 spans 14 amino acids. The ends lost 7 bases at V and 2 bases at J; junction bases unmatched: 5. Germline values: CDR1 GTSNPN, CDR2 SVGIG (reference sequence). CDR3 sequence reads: CASGQGAVQETQYF. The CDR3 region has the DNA TGTGCCTCGGGACAGGGGGCAGTTCAAGAGACCCAGTACTTC.

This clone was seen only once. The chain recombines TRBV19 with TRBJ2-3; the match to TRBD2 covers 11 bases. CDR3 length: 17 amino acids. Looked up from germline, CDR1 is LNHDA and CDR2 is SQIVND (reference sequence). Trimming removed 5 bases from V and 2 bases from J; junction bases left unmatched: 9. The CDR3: CASSRGRLAGNTDTQYF. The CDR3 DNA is TGTGCCAGTAGTCGAGGAAGACTAGCGGGAAACACAGATACGCAGTATTTT.

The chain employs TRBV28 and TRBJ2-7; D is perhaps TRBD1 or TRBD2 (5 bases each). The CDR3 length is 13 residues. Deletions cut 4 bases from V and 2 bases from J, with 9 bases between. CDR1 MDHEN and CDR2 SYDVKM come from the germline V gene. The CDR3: CASSSGATYEQYF. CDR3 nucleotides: TGTGCCAGCAGTTCCGGGGCTACCTACGAGCAGTACTTC.